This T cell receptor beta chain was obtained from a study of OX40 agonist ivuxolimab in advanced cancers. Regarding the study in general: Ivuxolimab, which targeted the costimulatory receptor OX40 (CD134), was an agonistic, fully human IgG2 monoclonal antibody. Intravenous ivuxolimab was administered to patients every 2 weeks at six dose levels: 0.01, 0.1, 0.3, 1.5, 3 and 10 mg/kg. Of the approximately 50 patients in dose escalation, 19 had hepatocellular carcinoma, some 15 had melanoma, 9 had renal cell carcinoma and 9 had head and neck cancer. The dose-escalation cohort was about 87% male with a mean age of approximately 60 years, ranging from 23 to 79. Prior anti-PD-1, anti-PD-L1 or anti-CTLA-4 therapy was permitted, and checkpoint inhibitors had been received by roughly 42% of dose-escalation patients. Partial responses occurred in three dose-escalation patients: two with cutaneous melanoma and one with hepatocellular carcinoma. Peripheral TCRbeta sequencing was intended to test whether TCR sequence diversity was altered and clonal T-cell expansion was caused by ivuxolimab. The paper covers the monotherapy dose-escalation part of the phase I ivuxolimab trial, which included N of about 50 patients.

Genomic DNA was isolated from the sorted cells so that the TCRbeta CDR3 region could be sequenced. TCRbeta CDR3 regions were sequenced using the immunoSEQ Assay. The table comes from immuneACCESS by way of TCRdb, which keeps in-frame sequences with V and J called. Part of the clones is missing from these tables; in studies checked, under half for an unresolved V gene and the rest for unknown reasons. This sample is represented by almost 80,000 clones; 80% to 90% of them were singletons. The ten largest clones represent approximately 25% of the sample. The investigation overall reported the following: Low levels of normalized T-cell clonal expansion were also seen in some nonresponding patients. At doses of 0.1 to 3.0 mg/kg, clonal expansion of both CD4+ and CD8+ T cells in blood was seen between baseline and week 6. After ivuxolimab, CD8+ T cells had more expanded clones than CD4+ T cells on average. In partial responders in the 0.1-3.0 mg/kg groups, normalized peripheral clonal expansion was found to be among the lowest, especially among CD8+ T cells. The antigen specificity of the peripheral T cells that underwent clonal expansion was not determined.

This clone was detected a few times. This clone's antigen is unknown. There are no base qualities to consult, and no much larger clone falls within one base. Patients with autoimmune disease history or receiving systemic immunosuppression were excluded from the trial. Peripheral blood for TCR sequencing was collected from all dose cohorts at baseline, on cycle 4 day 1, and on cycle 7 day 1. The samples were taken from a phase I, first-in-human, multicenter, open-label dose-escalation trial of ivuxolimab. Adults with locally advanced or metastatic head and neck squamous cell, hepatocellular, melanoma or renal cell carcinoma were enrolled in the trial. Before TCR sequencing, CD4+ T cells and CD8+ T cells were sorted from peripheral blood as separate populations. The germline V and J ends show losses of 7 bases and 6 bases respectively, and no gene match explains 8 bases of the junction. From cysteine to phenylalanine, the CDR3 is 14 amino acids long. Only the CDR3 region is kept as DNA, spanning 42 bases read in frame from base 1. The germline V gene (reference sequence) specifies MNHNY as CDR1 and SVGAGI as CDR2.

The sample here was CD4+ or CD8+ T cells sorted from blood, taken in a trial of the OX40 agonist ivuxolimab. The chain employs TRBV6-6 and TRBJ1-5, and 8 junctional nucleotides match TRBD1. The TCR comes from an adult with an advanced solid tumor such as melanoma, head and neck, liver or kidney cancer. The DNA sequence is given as TGTGCCAGCACCGAGGACAGGGAGGTTCAGCCCCAGCATTTT. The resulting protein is CASTEDREVQPQHF.